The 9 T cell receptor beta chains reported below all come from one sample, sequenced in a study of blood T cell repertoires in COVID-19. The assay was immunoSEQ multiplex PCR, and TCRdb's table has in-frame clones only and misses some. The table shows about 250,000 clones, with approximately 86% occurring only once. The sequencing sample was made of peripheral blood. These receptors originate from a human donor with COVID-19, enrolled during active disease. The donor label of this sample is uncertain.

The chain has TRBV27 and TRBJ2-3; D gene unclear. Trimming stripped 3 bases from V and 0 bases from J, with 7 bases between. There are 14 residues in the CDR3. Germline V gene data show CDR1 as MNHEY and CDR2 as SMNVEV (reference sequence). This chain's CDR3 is CASSFWHSTDTQYF. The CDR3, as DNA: TGTGCCAGCAGTTTCTGGCATAGCACAGATACGCAGTATTTT.

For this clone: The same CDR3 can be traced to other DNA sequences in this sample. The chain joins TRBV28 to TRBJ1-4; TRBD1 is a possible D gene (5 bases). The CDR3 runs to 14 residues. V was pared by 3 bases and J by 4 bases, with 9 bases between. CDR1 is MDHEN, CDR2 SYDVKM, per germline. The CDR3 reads CASSFGQSNEKLFF. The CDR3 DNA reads TGTGCCAGCAGTTTTGGACAAAGTAATGAAAAACTGTTTTTT.

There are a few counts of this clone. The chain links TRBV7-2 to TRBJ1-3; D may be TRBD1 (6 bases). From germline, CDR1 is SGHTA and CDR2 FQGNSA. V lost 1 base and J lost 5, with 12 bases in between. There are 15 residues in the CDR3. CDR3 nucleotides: TGTGCCAGCAGCTTAGGGTCCCAGGGGAGAAACACCATATATTTT. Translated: CASSLGSQGRNTIYF. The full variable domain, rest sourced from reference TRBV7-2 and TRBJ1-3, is GAGVSQSPSNKVTEKGKDVELRCDPISGHTALYWYRQSLGQGLEFLIYFQGNSAPDKSGLPSDRFSAERTGGSVSTLTIQRTQQEDSAVYLCASSLGSQGRNTIYFGEGSWLTVV.

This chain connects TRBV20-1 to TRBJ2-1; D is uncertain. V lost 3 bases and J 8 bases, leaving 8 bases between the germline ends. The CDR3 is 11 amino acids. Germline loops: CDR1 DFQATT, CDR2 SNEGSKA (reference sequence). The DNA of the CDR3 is TGCAGTGCTAGTCCCGAGTATGAGCAGTTCTTC. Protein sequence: CSASPEYEQFF.

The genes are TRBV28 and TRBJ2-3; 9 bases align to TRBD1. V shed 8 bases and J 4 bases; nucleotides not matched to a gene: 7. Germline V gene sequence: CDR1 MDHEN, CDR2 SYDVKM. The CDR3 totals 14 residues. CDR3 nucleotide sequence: TGTGCCAGCCACAGGGGGCTCGTAGCAGATACGCAGTATTTT. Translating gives CASHRGLVADTQYF.

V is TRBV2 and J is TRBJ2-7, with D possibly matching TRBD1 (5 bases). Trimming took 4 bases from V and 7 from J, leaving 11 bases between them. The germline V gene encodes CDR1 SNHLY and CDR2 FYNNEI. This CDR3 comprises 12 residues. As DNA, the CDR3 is TGTGCCAGCAGTGTTCAGGGTAGTGAGCAGTACTTC. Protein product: CASSVQGSEQYF.

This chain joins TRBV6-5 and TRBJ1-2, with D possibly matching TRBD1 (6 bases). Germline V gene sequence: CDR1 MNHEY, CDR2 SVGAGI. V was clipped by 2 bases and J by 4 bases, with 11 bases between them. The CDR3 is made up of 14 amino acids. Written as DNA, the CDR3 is TGTGCCAGCAGTTACATAGGGGGGGGCTATGGCTACACCTTC. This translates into CASSYIGGGYGYTF.

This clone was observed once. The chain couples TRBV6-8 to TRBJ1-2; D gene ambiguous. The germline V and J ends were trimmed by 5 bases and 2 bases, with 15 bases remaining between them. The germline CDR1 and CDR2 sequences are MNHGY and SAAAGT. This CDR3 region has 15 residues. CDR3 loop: CASSGEGMANYGYTF. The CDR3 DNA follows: TGTGCCAGCAGTGGGGAGGGAATGGCCAACTATGGCTACACCTTC.

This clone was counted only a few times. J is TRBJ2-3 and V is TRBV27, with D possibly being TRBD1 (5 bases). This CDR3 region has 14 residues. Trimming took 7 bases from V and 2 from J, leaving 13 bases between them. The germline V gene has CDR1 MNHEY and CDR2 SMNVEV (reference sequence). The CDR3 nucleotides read TGTGCCAGCACCCTGACAGTAGCCACAGATACGCAGTATTTT. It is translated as CASTLTVATDTQYF.